Included here is one T cell receptor (beta chain) sequence, with context. Its matching antigen is unknown. Here immunoSEQ multiplex PCR was the method, and the copy in TCRdb shows in-frame clones only, minus some. This sample has some 20,000 clones; approximately 85% occur once, and the top ten carry around 34%. The data originate from a study of OX40 agonist ivuxolimab in advanced cancers. In the study overall: Patients received intravenous ivuxolimab every 2 weeks at 0.01 to 10 mg/kg.

Germline CDR1 reads SSHAT; CDR2 reads FNYEAQ (reference sequence). CDR3 size: 14 residues. The J segment lost 9 bases and the V segment lost 5 bases, leaving 10 bases of the junction unmatched. Study results and caveats: Researchers did not establish what antigens the expanded peripheral T cells target.

This clonotype originated in an adult with an advanced solid tumor such as melanoma, head and neck, liver or kidney cancer. Sequenced here: CD4+ or CD8+ T cells sorted from blood, sampled in a trial of the OX40 agonist ivuxolimab. The rearrangement joins TRBV7-7 to TRBJ2-1, with TRBD2 identical over 7 bases. Here the CDR3 reads CASSPGGLESEQFF. Written as DNA, the CDR3 is TGTGCCAGCAGCCCGGGGGGACTTGAGAGTGAGCAGTTCTTC.